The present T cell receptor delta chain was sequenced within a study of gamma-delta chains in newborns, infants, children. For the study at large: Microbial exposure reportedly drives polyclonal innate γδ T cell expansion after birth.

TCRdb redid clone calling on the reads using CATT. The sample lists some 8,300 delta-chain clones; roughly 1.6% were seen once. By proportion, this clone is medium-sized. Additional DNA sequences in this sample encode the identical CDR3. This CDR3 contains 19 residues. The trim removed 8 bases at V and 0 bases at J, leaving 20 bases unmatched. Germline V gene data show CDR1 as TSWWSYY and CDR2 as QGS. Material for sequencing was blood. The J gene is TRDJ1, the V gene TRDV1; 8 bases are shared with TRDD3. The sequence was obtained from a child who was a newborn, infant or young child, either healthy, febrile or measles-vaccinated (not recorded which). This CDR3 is CALYAFGGALGVHTDKLIF. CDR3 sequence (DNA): TGTGCTCTTTACGCATTTGGAGGAGCACTGGGGGTTCACACCGATAAACTCATCTTT.